The present T cell receptor (beta chain) was sequenced within a study of T cell responses to AZD1222 COVID-19 vaccine. Whole-study results and caveats: At study baseline, merely more than 5 AZD1222 recipients were seropositive. White British donors predominated, females outnumbered males, and clonal diversity was possibly underestimated. Spike-specific TCR breadth and depth were elevated following two AZD1222 doses.

Trimming took 0 bases from V and 2 from J, leaving 14 bases between them. There are 16 residues in the CDR3. Per the germline V gene, CDR1 is SGHDT and CDR2 is YYEEEE. Profiled with immunoSEQ multiplex PCR; TCRdb holds only in-frame clones, not every one. In the table there are 150,000 to 200,000 clones, 75% to 90% of which are singletons. Concerning this clone: The antigen is unknown.

The source of this sequence is an adult in good health. The chain carries TRBV5-6 and TRBJ1-2; no definite D call. Source: peripheral blood, taken on day 0 of AZD1222 vaccination. The CDR3 DNA sequence: TGTGCCAGCAGCTTGGGACGGCGGCAGTTGAACTATGGCTACACCTTC. Translation gives CASSLGRRQLNYGYTF.